Following are 32 T cell receptor beta chains from one sample sequenced in a study of PD-L1 blockade in urothelial cancer. The time point: pretreatment peripheral blood. Sequencing was performed with immunoSEQ multiplex PCR; in TCRdb, only in-frame clones are kept and a portion is missing. The repertoire consists of 98,000 or so clones, with nearly 90% occurring once and the leading ten covering around 1.5%. This sample comprised PBMCs, obtained around atezolizumab (anti-PD-L1) treatment. These receptors all stem from a man between 60 and 75 years old with urothelial cancer.

This chain uses TRBV5-6 with TRBJ2-1; 7 bases agree with TRBD2. CDR3 length equals 16 residues. The V and J ends lost 1 base and 0 bases, in that order; junction bases with no gene match: 4. Germline CDR1 and CDR2: SGHDT and YYEEEE. The CDR3 nucleotides are TGTGCCAGCAGCTTGTACGGCGGGAGCTCCTACAATGAGCAGTTCTTC. It specifies CASSLYGGSSYNEQFF.

This clone was detected a few times. The chain has TRBV5-4 and TRBJ1-2, with 7 nucleotides matching TRBD1. Unmatched junction bases numbered 4, after V lost 0 bases and J lost 5 bases. The CDR3 loop spans 14 amino acids. Per germline, CDR1 SGHNT and CDR2 YYREEE (reference sequence). CDR3 residues: CASSLGQGDYGYTF. CDR3 nucleotide sequence: TGTGCCAGCAGCTTGGGACAGGGAGATTATGGCTACACCTTC. Combining the CDR3 with reference TRBV5-4 and TRBJ1-2 gives the whole variable domain ETGVTQSPTHLIKTRGQQVTLRCSSQSGHNTVSWYQQALGQGPQFIFQYYREEENGRGNFPPRFSGLQFPNYSSELNVNALELDDSALYLCASSLGQGDYGYTFGSGTRLTVV.

The chain carries TRBV18 and TRBJ2-4; 11 bases agree with TRBD2. V shed 0 bases and J 5 bases; nucleotides not matched to a gene: 3. Germline CDR1 reads KGHSH; CDR2 reads LQKENI. The CDR3 spans 16 residues. CDR3 amino acids: CASSPPKGLAENIQYF. CDR3 DNA: TGTGCCAGCTCACCACCCAAGGGACTAGCGGAAAACATTCAGTACTTC.

The V and J genes are TRBV19 and TRBJ2-6; the D gene is possibly TRBD1 (6 bases). Germline CDR1 is LNHDA and CDR2 is SQIVND (reference sequence). Trimming removed 5 bases from V and 4 bases from J, with 12 bases in between. This CDR3 comprises 15 residues. The CDR3 sequence is CASSDTGTGANVLTF. The CDR3 region has the DNA TGTGCCAGTAGTGACACAGGGACCGGGGCCAACGTCCTGACTTTC. Full variable domain (outside the CDR3, taken from reference TRBV19 and TRBJ2-6): DGGITQSPKYLFRKEGQNVTLSCEQNLNHDAMYWYRQDPGQGLRLIYYSQIVNDFQKGDIAEGYSVSREKKESFPLTVTSAQKNPTAFYLCASSDTGTGANVLTFGAGSRLTVL.

The J gene is TRBJ2-5, the V gene TRBV5-4, with 10 bases fitting TRBD1. CDR3 length: 16 amino acids. The junction had 7 bases not matched to a gene; V was cut back by 3 bases and J by 2 bases. The germline CDR1 and CDR2 sequences are SGHNT and YYREEE (reference sequence). For the CDR3, the DNA is TGTGCCAGCAGCTCCGCTGACAGGGGGCCGCAAGAGACCCAGTACTTC. This gives the protein CASSSADRGPQETQYF.

This chain connects TRBV4-1 to TRBJ2-7, with D possibly TRBD2 on 5 matching bases. Germline values: CDR1 MGHRA, CDR2 YSYEKL. The germline V and J ends were trimmed by 1 base and 3 bases, with 13 bases remaining between them. This CDR3 contains 15 residues. CDR3 sequence reads: CASSQGPAALYEQYF. The CDR3 coding sequence is TGCGCCAGCAGCCAAGGACCAGCGGCCCTCTACGAGCAGTACTTC.

The sample holds one count of this clone. This sequence joins TRBV4-3 and TRBJ2-1; TRBD2 matches 8 bases. The trim removed 2 bases at V and 0 bases at J, leaving 3 bases unmatched. The CDR3 spans 16 residues. Germline V lookup: CDR1 LGHNA, CDR2 YSLEER. CDR3 region: CASSQRSGGSYNEQFF. CDR3 in DNA: TGCGCCAGCAGCCAAAGAAGCGGGGGCTCCTACAATGAGCAGTTCTTC.

The CDR3, as DNA: TGTGCCAGCAGCTTGCGCCCTGGGGGCCAAGGTACGCAGTATTTT. It specifies CASSLRPGGQGTQYF. The V and J genes are TRBV7-2 and TRBJ2-3, with D possibly being TRBD1 (6 bases). Trimming pared 3 bases from V and 8 bases from J, leaving 18 bases between. Looked up from germline, CDR1 is SGHTA and CDR2 is FQGNSA. This CDR3 is 15 amino acids long.

The chain employs TRBV19 and TRBJ1-1; TRBD1 matches at 9 bases. Trimming at V came to 4 bases and at J to 1 base, leaving 1 base not matched to a gene. The CDR3 is 14 amino acids. The germline V gene has CDR1 LNHDA and CDR2 SQIVND (reference sequence). Written as DNA, the CDR3 is TGTGCCAGTAGTAGACAGGGGGAGAACACTGAAGCTTTCTTT. As protein: CASSRQGENTEAFF.

This clone was seen only once. Here the CDR3 DNA reads TGCGCCAGCAGCTTGTGGGGGGATTCCTACAATGAGCAGTTCTTC. Its protein product is CASSLWGDSYNEQFF. The chain uses TRBV5-1 and TRBJ2-1; tentatively, D is TRBD2 (6 bases). Germline V gene data show CDR1 as SGHRS and CDR2 as YFSETQ. This CDR3 is 15 amino acids long. V was clipped by 1 base and J by 1 base, with 9 bases between them.

This rearrangement joins TRBV21-1 to TRBJ2-1; TRBD2 is the table's D call, not checked against the DNA. TRBV21-1 is noted as a pseudogene. The CDR3 extends over 15 amino acids. The CDR3 sequence is CASSKPFGRASEQFF. CDR3 in DNA: TGTGCCAGCAGCAAACCTTTTGGGAGGGCAAGTGAGCAGTTCTTC.

The sample holds one count of this clone. This sequence joins TRBV7-2 and TRBJ2-2, with D maybe TRBD1 (6 bases). V shed 5 bases and J shed 7 bases, with 11 bases lying between them. This CDR3 is 13 amino acids long. Germline V gene sequence: CDR1 SGHTA, CDR2 FQGNSA. DNA for the CDR3: TGTGCCAGCAGCCAGGACAGAAACGGGGAGCTGTTTTTT. This translates into CASSQDRNGELFF.

This chain connects TRBV6-6 to TRBJ2-5; D gene uncertain. The CDR3 extends over 11 amino acids. V lost 6 bases to trimming and J lost 5 bases, with 7 bases between them. Germline-derived CDR1 and CDR2 are MNHNY and SVGAGI (reference sequence). In nucleotides, the CDR3 is TGTGCCAGCAGCCCTCTGGAGACCCAGTACTTC. This gives the protein CASSPLETQYF.

V gene TRBV4-3 combines with J gene TRBJ2-1, with D uncertain. V was trimmed by 0 bases and J by 2 bases, leaving 8 bases between them. CDR3 length: 15 residues. Germline V lookup: CDR1 LGHNA, CDR2 YSLEER. CDR3 sequence: CASSQEAGTYNEQFF. Written as DNA, the CDR3 is TGCGCCAGCAGCCAAGAGGCAGGAACCTACAATGAGCAGTTCTTC.

The chain carries TRBV5-4 and TRBJ2-2; 9 nucleotides line up with TRBD2. V was pared by 5 bases and J by 0 bases, with 11 bases of the junction left unmatched. The CDR3 totals 18 residues. Germline V CDR1 and CDR2: SGHNT, YYREEE (reference sequence). The CDR3 is CASRVTSGGSTNTGELFF. The CDR3 region has the DNA TGTGCCAGCAGGGTGACTAGCGGAGGATCTACGAACACCGGGGAGCTGTTTTTT.

This rearrangement joins TRBV5-1 to TRBJ2-2; a weak D match, TRBD1 (6 bases). With 3 bases removed from V and 3 bases from J, the gap between germline ends came to 9 bases. There are 14 residues in the CDR3. Germline-derived CDR1 and CDR2 are SGHRS and YFSETQ. CDR3 sequence reads: CASSSSGDTGELFF. The CDR3 bases are TGCGCCAGCAGCTCGTCAGGGGACACCGGGGAGCTGTTTTTT. The full variable domain, in which reference TRBV5-1 and TRBJ2-2 provide the parts outside the CDR3, is KAGVTQTPRYLIKTRGQQVTLSCSPISGHRSVSWYQQTPGQGLQFLFEYFSETQRNKGNFPGRFSGRQFSNSRSEMNVSTLELGDSALYLCASSSSGDTGELFFGEGSRLTVL.

The V gene is TRBV7-2, the J gene TRBJ2-1, with 8 bases aligning to TRBD2. This CDR3 has 14 residues. From germline, CDR1 is SGHTA and CDR2 FQGNSA. The ends lost 2 bases at V and 3 bases at J; junction bases unmatched: 0. In DNA, the CDR3 is TGTGCCAGCAGCTTAACTAGCGGCTACAATGAGCAGTTCTTC. It translates to CASSLTSGYNEQFF.

The V call is TRBV7-3, the J call TRBJ1-1; 8 positions agree with TRBD1. The germline CDR1 and CDR2 sequences are SGHTA and FQGTGA. The CDR3 is 14 residues long. V shed 5 bases and J 1 base; nucleotides not matched to a gene: 3. This chain's CDR3 is CASSPGQGNTEAFF. The DNA for the CDR3 is TGTGCCAGCAGCCCCGGACAGGGGAACACTGAAGCTTTCTTT.

This chain connects TRBV6-1 to TRBJ1-1; no clear D. Between the trimmed V and J ends, which lost 6 bases and 8 bases, there was a span of 19 bases. The CDR3 loop spans 14 amino acids. Germline V gene data show CDR1 as MNHNS and CDR2 as SASEGT. The CDR3 DNA sequence: TGTGCCAGCAGACCTCGTGGCCCACCAGGCGAAGCTTTCTTT. Translation gives CASRPRGPPGEAFF.

The rearrangement joins TRBV25-1 to TRBJ1-1; possible D gene TRBD1, 5 bases. The CDR3 is 12 residues long. Germline values: CDR1 MGHDK, CDR2 SYGVNS. Trimming cost V 4 bases and J 10 bases, with 13 bases left between them. CDR3 sequence: CASSGTRDRAFF. As DNA, the CDR3 is TGTGCCAGCAGTGGTACCAGGGATAGAGCTTTCTTT. The full variable domain, rest sourced from reference TRBV25-1 and TRBJ1-1, is EADIYQTPRYLVIGTGKKITLECSQTMGHDKMYWYQQDPGMELHLIHYSYGVNSTEKGDLSSESTVSRIRTEHFPLTLESARPSHTSQYLCASSGTRDRAFFGQGTRLTVV.

The chain links TRBV5-1 to TRBJ2-1, with D tentatively TRBD2 (6 bases). CDR1 is SGHRS and CDR2 is YFSETQ in the germline V gene. The germline V and J ends were trimmed by 0 bases and 3 bases, with 10 bases remaining between them. CDR3 length equals 15 residues. CDR3 nucleotide sequence: TGCGCCAGCAGCTTGGTGGAGGGAAACTACAATGAGCAGTTCTTC. Amino acids: CASSLVEGNYNEQFF. Variable domain in full (rest from reference TRBV5-1 and TRBJ2-1): KAGVTQTPRYLIKTRGQQVTLSCSPISGHRSVSWYQQTPGQGLQFLFEYFSETQRNKGNFPGRFSGRQFSNSRSEMNVSTLELGDSALYLCASSLVEGNYNEQFFGPGTRLTVL.

The chain is built from TRBV5-4 and TRBJ1-2; 9 bases are a match to TRBD1. J was trimmed by 4 bases and V by 2 bases; bases with no gene match: 3. The CDR3 has 14 amino acids. In germline, CDR1 is SGHNT, CDR2 YYREEE (reference sequence). The CDR3 loop is CASSFGQGTYGYTF. CDR3 nucleotides: TGTGCCAGCAGCTTCGGACAGGGGACCTATGGCTACACCTTC.

V is TRBV28 and J is TRBJ1-5; D not certain. Germline CDR1 is MDHEN and CDR2 is SYDVKM. Trimming took off 7 bases at V and 7 bases at J, with 23 bases between the two ends. This CDR3 spans 16 amino acids. CDR3 sequence (DNA): TGTGCCAGCAACGCTCCTCGGTCGGGGTTCGAGCAGCCCCAGCATTTT. This translates into CASNAPRSGFEQPQHF.

The chain couples TRBV7-9 to TRBJ2-1; TRBD1 aligns across 8 bases. From germline, CDR1 is SEHNR and CDR2 FQNEAQ (reference sequence). This CDR3 contains 12 residues. J was trimmed by 7 bases and V by 5 bases; bases with no gene match: 1. The CDR3 loop reads CASSHRGNEQFF. Here the CDR3 DNA reads TGTGCCAGCAGCCACAGGGGGAATGAGCAGTTCTTC.

V usage is TRBV30 and J usage is TRBJ1-3, with D maybe TRBD1 (5 bases). Trimming took 3 bases from V and 8 from J, leaving 20 bases between them. The CDR3 spans 15 residues. Germline CDR1 GTSNPN, CDR2 SVGIG (reference sequence). The CDR3 DNA sequence: TGTGCCTGGAGGCCGGGGAGGGGTTCTTGGGACACCATATATTTT. It translates to CAWRPGRGSWDTIYF.

The chain has TRBV6-6 and TRBJ2-5; 12 bases are a match to TRBD2. CDR3 length: 14 amino acids. J lost 5 bases, V lost 6 bases, and 4 bases had no gene match. Germline CDR1 reads MNHNY; CDR2 reads SVGAGI (reference sequence). The CDR3 region is CASRTSGRSETQYF. CDR3 sequence (DNA): TGTGCCAGCAGGACTAGCGGGAGAAGCGAGACCCAGTACTTC.

The J gene is TRBJ1-2, the V gene TRBV11-2, with D unclear. V lost 5 bases and J 3 bases, leaving 10 bases between the germline ends. The CDR3 extends over 13 amino acids. CDR1 and CDR2 from the germline V gene are SGHAT and FQNNGV. CDR3 nucleotides: TGTGCCAGCAGCCAGGTGGATGACTATGGCTACACCTTC. Protein product: CASSQVDDYGYTF.

The CDR3, as DNA: TGTGCCAGCAGTGAACCCGGACTGGGGACCTACGAGCAGTACTTC. It yields the protein CASSEPGLGTYEQYF. V and J are TRBV25-1 and TRBJ2-7; the D gene is possibly TRBD2 (5 bases). Germline loops: CDR1 MGHDK, CDR2 SYGVNS. With 2 bases removed from V and 2 bases from J, the gap between germline ends came to 13 bases. The CDR3 length is 15 residues.

The rearrangement joins TRBV6-5 to TRBJ2-7; tentative D call: TRBD1 (6 bases). From germline, CDR1 is MNHEY and CDR2 SVGAGI. The CDR3 loop spans 14 amino acids. Trimming cost V 6 bases and J 0 bases, with 12 bases left between them. The CDR3 DNA is TGTGCCAGCAGAAGCAGGGGAAGCTCCTACGAGCAGTACTTC. It is translated as CASRSRGSSYEQYF.

With regard to this clone: One end of the junction is discordant with germline, which a read error may explain. The V gene is TRBV7-7, the J gene TRBJ2-5; TRBD2 might be the D (5 bases). Germline V gives CDR1 SSHAT, CDR2 FNYEAQ (reference sequence). This CDR3 has 14 residues. The CDR3, as DNA: TGTGCTAGCAGCCCTGTCGGGGTCCGAGAGACCCAGTACTTC. Translation: CASSPVGVRETQYF.

The J gene is TRBJ1-4, the V gene TRBV7-9, with 9 bases lining up with TRBD1. The CDR3 runs 15 residues. With 3 bases clipped from V and 5 bases from J, the junction kept 4 bases outside the gene matches. CDR1 and CDR2 (germline): SEHNR, FQNEAQ (reference sequence). DNA for the CDR3: TGTGCCAGCAGCTTGCGGACAGGGGCGAATGAAAAACTGTTTTTT. Amino acid sequence: CASSLRTGANEKLFF.

This clone was detected once. The rearrangement joins TRBV7-8 to TRBJ1-2; D gene uncertain. V was cut by 1 base and J by 2 bases, with 14 bases left in between. The CDR3 loop spans 16 amino acids. The germline gives CDR1 SGHVS, CDR2 FQNEAQ. This CDR3 is CASSLERATKNYGYTF. Written as DNA, the CDR3 is TGTGCCAGCAGCTTAGAGAGGGCGACGAAGAACTATGGCTACACCTTC. The complete variable domain, with remaining parts taken from reference TRBV7-8 and TRBJ1-2, reads GAGVSQSPRYKVAKRGQDVALRCDPISGHVSLFWYQQALGQGPEFLTYFQNEAQLDKSGLPSDRFFAERPEGSVSTLKIQRTQQEDSAVYLCASSLERATKNYGYTFGSGTRLTVV.